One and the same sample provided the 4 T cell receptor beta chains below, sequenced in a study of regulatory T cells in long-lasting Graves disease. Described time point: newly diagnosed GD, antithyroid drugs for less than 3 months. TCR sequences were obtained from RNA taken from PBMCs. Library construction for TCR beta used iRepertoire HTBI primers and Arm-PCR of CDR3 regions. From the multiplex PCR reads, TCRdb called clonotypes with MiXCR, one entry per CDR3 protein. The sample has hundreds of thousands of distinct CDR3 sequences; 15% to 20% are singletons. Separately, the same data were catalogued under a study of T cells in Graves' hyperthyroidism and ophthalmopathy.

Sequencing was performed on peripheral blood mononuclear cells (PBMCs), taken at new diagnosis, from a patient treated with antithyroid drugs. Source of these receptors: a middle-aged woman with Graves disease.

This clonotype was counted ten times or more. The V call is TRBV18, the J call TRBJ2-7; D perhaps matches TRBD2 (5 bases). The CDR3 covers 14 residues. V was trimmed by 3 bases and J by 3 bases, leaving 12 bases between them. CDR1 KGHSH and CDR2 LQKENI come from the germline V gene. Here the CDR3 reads CASSPPRASYEQYF. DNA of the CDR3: TGTGCCAGCTCACCTCCGCGGGCCAGCTACGAGCAGTACTTC.

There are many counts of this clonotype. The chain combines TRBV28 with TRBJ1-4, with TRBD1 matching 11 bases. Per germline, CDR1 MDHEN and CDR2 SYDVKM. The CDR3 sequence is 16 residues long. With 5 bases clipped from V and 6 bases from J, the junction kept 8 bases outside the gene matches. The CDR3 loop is CASSTGTGGIYEKLFF. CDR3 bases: TGTGCCAGCAGTACCGGGACAGGGGGTATTTATGAAAAACTGTTTTTT.

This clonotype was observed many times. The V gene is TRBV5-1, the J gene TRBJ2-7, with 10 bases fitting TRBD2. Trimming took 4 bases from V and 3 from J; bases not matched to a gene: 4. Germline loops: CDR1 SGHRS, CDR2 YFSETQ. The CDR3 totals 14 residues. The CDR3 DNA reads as TGCGCCAGCAGCCAACTAGCGGGGAGCTACGAGCAGTACTTC. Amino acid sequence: CASSQLAGSYEQYF.

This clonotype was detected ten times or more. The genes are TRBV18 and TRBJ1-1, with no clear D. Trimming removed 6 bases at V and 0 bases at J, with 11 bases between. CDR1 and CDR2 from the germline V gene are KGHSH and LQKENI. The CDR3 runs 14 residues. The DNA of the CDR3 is TGTGCCAGCTCTCCCATAAATTTGAACACTGAAGCTTTCTTT. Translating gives CASSPINLNTEAFF.